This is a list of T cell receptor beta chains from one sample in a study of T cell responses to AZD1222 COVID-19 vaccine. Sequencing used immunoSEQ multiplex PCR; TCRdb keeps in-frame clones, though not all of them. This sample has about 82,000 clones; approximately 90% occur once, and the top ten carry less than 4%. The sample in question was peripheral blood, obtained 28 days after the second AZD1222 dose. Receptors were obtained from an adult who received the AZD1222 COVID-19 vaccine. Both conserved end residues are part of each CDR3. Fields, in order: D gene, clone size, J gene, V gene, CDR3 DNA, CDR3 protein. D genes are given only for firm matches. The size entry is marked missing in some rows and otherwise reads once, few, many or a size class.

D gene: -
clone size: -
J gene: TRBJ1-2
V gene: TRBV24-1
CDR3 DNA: TGTGCCACCAGTGATGCGGGTTTTGGTTTACTTGGGGTACGCGGCTACACCTTC
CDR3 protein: CATSDAGFGLLGVRGYTF

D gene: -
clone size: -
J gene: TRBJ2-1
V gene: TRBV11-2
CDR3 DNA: TGTGCCAGCAGCTTAGAGCTGGGGGCTACTTACAATGAGCAGTTCTTC
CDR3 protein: CASSLELGATYNEQFF

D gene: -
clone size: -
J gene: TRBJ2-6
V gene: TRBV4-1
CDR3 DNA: TGCGCCAGCAGCCCGGCCGGGACGGGAAACTCTGGGGCCAACGTCCTGACTTTC
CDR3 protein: CASSPAGTGNSGANVLTF

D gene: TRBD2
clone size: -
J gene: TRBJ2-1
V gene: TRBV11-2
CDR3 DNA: TGTGCCAGCAGCGGACTAGCGGGGCCGAATGAGCAGTTCTTC
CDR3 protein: CASSGLAGPNEQFF

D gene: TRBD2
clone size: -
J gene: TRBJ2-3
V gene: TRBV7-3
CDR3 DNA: TGTGCCAGCAGCCGTAGCGGGGGGACGAATACGCAGTATTTT
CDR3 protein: CASSRSGGTNTQYF

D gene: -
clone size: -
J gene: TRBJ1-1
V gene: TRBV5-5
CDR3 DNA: TGTGCCAGCAGCTCGATCCCGGACGGACTGAACACTGAAGCTTTCTTT
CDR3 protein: CASSSIPDGLNTEAFF

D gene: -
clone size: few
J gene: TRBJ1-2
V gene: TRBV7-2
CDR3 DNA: TGTGCCAGCAGCTTAGCGAAGGACGCTAACTATGGCTACACCTTC
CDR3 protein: CASSLAKDANYGYTF

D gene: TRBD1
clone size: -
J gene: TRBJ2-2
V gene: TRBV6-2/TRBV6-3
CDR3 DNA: TGTGCCAGCAGCAAAGACAGGGTGGGCACCGGGGAGCTGTTTTTT
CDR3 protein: CASSKDRVGTGELFF

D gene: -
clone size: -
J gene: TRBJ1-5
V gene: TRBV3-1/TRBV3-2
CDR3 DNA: TGTGCCAGCAGCCAAGATATAGGGCCAAATCAGCCCCAGCATTTT
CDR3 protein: CASSQDIGPNQPQHF

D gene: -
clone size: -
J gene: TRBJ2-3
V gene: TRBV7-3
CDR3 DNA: TGTGCCAGCAGCCCTATATCCGCAGATACGCAGTATTTT
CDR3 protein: CASSPISADTQYF

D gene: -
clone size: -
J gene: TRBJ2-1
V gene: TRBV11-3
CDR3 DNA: TGTGCCAGCAGCTTAATTCACGGGCGCTCTCTAGACAATGAGCAGTTCTTC
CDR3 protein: CASSLIHGRSLDNEQFF

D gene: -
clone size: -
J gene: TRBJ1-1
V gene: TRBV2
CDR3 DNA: TGTGCCAGCAGCTCCAGGTGGGGGAACACTGAAGCTTTCTTT
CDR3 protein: CASSSRWGNTEAFF

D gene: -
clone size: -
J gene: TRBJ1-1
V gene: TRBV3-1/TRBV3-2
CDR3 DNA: TGTGCCAGCAGCCCTGAAGGGATTAAACCAAAGAACACTGAAGCTTTCTTT
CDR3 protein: CASSPEGIKPKNTEAFF

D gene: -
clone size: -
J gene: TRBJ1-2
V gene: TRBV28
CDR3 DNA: TGTGCCAGCAGTCGGACAGCCTATGGCTACACCTTC
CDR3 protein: CASSRTAYGYTF

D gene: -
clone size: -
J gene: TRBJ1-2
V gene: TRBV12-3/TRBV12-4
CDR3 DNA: TGTGCCAGCAGTTTCGGGACCTATGGCTACACCTTC
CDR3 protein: CASSFGTYGYTF

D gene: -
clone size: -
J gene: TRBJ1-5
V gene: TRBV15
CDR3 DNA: TGTGCCACCGGATTCGGGGGGCCTGGGCAGCCCCAGCATTTT
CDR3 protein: CATGFGGPGQPQHF

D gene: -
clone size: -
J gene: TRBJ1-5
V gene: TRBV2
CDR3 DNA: TGTGCCAGCAGTGAAGCCACAGTTTATAGCAATCAGCCCCAGCATTTT
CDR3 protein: CASSEATVYSNQPQHF

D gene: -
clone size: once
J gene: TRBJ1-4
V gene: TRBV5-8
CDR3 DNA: TGTGCCAGCAGGGGGGTCGGAAAACTGTTTTTT
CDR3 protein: CASRGVGKLFF

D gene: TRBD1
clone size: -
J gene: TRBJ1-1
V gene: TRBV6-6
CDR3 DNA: TGTGCCAGCAGTACCCGGACAGGGGCTCAGGTATTGACTTTCTTT
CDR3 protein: CASSTRTGAQVLTFF

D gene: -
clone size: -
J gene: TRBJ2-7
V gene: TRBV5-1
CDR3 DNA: TGCGCCAGCAGCGCCTCCTCCAGTGGCCCTTGGGAGCAGTACTTC
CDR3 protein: CASSASSSGPWEQYF

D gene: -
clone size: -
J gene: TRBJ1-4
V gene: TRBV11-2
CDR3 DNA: TGTGCCAGCAGCCTCCAGGGAGGGTTTAATGAAAAACTGTTTTTT
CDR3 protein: CASSLQGGFNEKLFF

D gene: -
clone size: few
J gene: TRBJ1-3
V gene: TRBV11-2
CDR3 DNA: TGTGCCAGCAGCTTAGCGGGGGCTGGAAACACCATATATTTT
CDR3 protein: CASSLAGAGNTIYF

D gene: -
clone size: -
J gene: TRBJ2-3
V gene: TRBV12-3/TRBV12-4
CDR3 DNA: TGTGCCAGCACTCGGGACACCGCAGATACGCAGTATTTT
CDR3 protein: CASTRDTADTQYF

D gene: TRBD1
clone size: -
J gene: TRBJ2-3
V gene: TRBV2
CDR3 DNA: TGTGCCAGCAGGGACACAGGGGCCGCGAAAGATACGCAGTATTTT
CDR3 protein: CASRDTGAAKDTQYF

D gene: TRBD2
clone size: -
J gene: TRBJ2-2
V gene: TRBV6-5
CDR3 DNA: TGTGCCAGCAGTTACTCGACTAGCGGGGGGGCCGGGGAGCTGTTTTTT
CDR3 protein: CASSYSTSGGAGELFF

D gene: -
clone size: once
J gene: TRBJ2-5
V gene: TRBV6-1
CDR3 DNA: TGTGCCAGCAGTGAAGGGTCAGTCCAAGAGACCCAGTACTTC
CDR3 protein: CASSEGSVQETQYF

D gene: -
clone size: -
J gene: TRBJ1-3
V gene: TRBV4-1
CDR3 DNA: TGCGCCAGCAGCCAAGATCTCCCCGGTGAGGGAAACACCATATATTTT
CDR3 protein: CASSQDLPGEGNTIYF

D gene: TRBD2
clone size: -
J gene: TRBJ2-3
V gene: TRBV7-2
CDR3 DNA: TGTGCCAGCAGCTTAGCGGTAGCGGGGGGCCCAGATACGCAGTATTTT
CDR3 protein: CASSLAVAGGPDTQYF

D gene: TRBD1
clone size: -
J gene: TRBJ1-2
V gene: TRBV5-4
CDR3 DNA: TGTGCCAGCAGAACGGGACAGGGGCCTACTCTCCCTGGCTACACCTTC
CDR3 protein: CASRTGQGPTLPGYTF

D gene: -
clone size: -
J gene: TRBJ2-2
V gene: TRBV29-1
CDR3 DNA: TGCAGCGTTGGGAGGGGAAGGGAGGCCGGGGAGCTGTTTTTT
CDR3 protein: CSVGRGREAGELFF

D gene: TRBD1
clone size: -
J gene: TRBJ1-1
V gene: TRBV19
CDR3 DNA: TGTGCCAGTAGTATAGTGTGGACAGGGACAAACACTGAAGCTTTCTTT
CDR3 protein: CASSIVWTGTNTEAFF

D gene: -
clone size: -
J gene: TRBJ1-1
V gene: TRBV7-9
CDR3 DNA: TGTGCCAGCAGCGAGACAGCTAGGGCTTTCTTT
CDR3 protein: CASSETARAFF

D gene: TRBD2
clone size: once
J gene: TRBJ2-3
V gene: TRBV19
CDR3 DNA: TGTGCCAGTAGTCTACGGACTAGCGGGGCGGATACGCAGTATTTT
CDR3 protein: CASSLRTSGADTQYF

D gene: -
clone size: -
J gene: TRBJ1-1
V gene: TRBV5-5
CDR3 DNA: TGTGCCAGCAGCTTGACGGCAGATAACACTGAAGCTTTCTTT
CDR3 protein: CASSLTADNTEAFF

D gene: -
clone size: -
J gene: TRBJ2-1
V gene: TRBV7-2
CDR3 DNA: TGTGCCAGCAGCTATAGCGGCTCCTACAATGAGCAGTTCTTC
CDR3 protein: CASSYSGSYNEQFF

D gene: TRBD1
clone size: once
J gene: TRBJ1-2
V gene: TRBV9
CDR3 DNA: TGTGCCAGCAGCCCCCGGACAGGGCCTAACTATGGCTACACCTTC
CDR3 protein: CASSPRTGPNYGYTF

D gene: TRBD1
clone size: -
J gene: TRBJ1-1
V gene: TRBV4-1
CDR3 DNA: TGCGCCAGCAGCCTCAACAGGGGGAACACTGAAGCTTTCTTT
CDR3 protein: CASSLNRGNTEAFF

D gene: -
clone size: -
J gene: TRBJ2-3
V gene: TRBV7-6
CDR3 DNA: TGTGCCAGCAGCTGGGCGTCAGGGGGCACAGATACGCAGTATTTT
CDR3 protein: CASSWASGGTDTQYF

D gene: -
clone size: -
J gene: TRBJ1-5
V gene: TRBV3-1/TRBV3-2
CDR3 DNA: TGTGCCAGCAGCCAAGCGGACAGAGGCAATCAGCCCCAGCATTTT
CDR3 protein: CASSQADRGNQPQHF

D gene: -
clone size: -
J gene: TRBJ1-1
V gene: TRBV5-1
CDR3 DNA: TGCGCCAGCAGCCAAATCCAGGGGAGTACTGAAGCTTTCTTT
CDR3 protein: CASSQIQGSTEAFF

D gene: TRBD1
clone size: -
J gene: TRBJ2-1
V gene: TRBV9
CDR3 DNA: TGTGCCAGCAGCGTAGGACTTCAGGGGGCCACCGATTTCCAGTTCTTC
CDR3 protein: CASSVGLQGATDFQFF

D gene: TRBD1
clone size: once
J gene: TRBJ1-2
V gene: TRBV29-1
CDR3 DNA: TGCAGCGTTGAACCATCCGGGACAGGGTATGGCTACACCTTC
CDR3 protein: CSVEPSGTGYGYTF

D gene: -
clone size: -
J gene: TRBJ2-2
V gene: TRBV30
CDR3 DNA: TGTGCCTGGGGTTTCCGGGACCTGAACACCGGGGAGCTGTTTTTT
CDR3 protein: CAWGFRDLNTGELFF

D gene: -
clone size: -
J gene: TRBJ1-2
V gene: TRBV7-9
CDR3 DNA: TGTGCCAGCAGCTTGCAGGGGCGGGATGGCTACACCTTC
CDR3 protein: CASSLQGRDGYTF

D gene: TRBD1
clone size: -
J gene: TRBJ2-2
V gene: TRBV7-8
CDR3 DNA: TGTGCCAGCAGCTCCCGAGGGGGCGGGAACACCGGGGAGCTGTTTTTT
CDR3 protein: CASSSRGGGNTGELFF

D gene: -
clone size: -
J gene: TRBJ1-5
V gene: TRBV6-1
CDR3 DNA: TGTGCCAGCAGTGAAGCGGCGGGAGGGGCAGGGCATCAGCCCCAGCATTTT
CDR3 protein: CASSEAAGGAGHQPQHF

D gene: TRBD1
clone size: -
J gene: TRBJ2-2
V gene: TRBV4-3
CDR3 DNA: TGCGCCAGCAGCCCCTCCTGGCAGGGGGCCGGGGAGCTGTTTTTT
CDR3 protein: CASSPSWQGAGELFF